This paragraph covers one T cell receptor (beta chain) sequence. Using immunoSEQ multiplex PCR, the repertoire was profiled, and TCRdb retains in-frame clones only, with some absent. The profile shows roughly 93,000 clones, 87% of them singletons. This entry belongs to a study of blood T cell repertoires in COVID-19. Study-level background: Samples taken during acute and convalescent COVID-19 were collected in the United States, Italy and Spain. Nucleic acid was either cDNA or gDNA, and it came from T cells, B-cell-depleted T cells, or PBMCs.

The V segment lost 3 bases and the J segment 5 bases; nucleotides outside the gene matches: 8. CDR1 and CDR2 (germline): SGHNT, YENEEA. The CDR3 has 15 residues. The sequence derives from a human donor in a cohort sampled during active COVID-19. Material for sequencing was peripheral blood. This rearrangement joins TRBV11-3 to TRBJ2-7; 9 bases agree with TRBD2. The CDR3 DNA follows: TGTGCCAGCAGCTTCGGGCTAGCGGGAACGGACGAGCAGTACTTC. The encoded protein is CASSFGLAGTDEQYF.